This T cell receptor (beta chain) was recovered during a study of cytomegalovirus exposure and HLA in healthy donors (dated 2017 in TCRdb). At the level of the whole study: In an earlier analysis of some 610 of the donors, about 270 Gb of sequence data and 90 million to 130 million unique TCR beta sequences from approximately 180 million T cells were reported. All discovery cohort repertoires had been generated on a single sequencing platform. To study patterns of TCR occurrence, a later analysis re-analyzed previously published TCR beta repertoires from 500 to 850 donors and added high-resolution HLA genotyping. Among 350 to 400 genotyped donors of the cohort, an average of 235,054 unique TCR beta nucleotide sequences were sequenced per donor, about a sixth of them non-productive. To predict cytomegalovirus infection status, the study combined high-throughput TCR immunosequencing, statistical association of individual TCRs with disease status, and machine learning. An early release covering some 640 HLA-typed donors comprised approximately 300 gigabases of sequencing data and approximately 80 million unique TCR sequences. Typing coverage varied by locus: roughly 620-640 donors for A, B, C, DRB1 and DQB1; approximately 520 for DQA1; some 610 for DPA1; approximately 470 for DPB1. Four or five DR-DQ haplotypes were handled as single units for association and clustering, since linkage in the cohort was strong. Of the approximately 400 genotyped donors, 81% were placed in the genetic ancestry cluster associated with self-reported Caucasian donors. The study profiled the T cell repertoires of some 610 subjects by immunosequencing and related them to cytomegalovirus serostatus. To decide whether each TCR beta V gene segment behaved as functional or pseudogenic, an earlier analysis of approximately 600 of the donors relied on high-throughput TCR beta sequencing. A separate validation cohort of roughly 130 different subjects was used in addition to the 666-subject first cohort. Rather than using new phenotypic data, the later analysis identified candidate immune exposures from TCR beta sequences and from how often those sequences occurred across donors. Genome-wide SNP genotypes for about 65% of the roughly 700 donors were used in a later genetic analysis, which treated that subset as a discovery cohort. Class I and class II HLA loci were covered by the typing at four-digit resolution. The study aimed to test whether cataloging public T cell receptors could reveal signatures of past pathogen exposure. Donor age, sex, ethnicity and CMV serostatus were compiled alongside the repertoire data. The research as a whole found: A later analysis found that HLA-associated TCR beta chains were more clonally expanded and had lower generation probabilities than equally common non-associated chains. V-gene and J-gene trimming of TCR beta chains was associated with a missense DCLRE1C variant in a later genetic analysis, and the association was replicated in an independent cohort. The 87-base-pair reads could not distinguish some IMGT-functional V segments, including TRBV6-2 and TRBV6-3, so those segments were excluded. The sequencing pipeline was judged likely to have produced a cluster of highly shared sequence variants as a technical artifact. Correlated functional status among segregating V segments might be attributable to linkage disequilibrium, but an unknown experimental factor could not be ruled out. HLA typing was unavailable for some donors at each locus, so association tests used only the typed subset. Roughly uniform sequencing depth across donors was assumed in presence/absence analyses, although this assumption may not hold. The only immune exposure information available for the cohort was CMV serostatus. In vitro tests confirmed that a few of the cytomegalovirus-associated TCR beta chains recognize cytomegalovirus antigens. The study gave a list of roughly 150 TCR beta chains associated with cytomegalovirus. Seventeen rarely observed V segments, including chromosome 9 orphons, were excluded from the earlier analysis of 550 to 700 of the donors because counts were too low. The cohort was sequenced for TCR beta chains only, and without alpha or paired-chain data the features that could be detected were limited. The classifier was reported to diagnose cytomegalovirus status with high specificity and sensitivity in both the original and validation cohorts. Strong co-occurrence of HLA alleles, especially DR and DQ, made assigning TCR associations to individual alleles difficult. In an earlier analysis of approximately 590 of the donors, most TCR beta V segments appeared in productive rearrangements about 90% or about 30% of the time, broadly matching IMGT annotations. A further reported finding was that TCR beta sequences accurately predicted the HLA-A and HLA-B alleles for most subjects in the first cohort. A later analysis found that most CMV-associated TCR beta chains appeared HLA-restricted, with HLA associations seemingly driven largely by CMV exposure. It was suggested by the authors that the approach could potentially be generalized to other disease states and immunological phenotypes. A later genetic analysis reported fewer N-insertions in productive TCRs among donors in an Asian-associated ancestry cluster than the roughly 620-donor mean. A later analysis reported that several top co-occurrence clusters appeared linked to parvovirus B19, influenza, CMV and Epstein-Barr virus. At a false discovery rate of 0.05, a later analysis linked some 18,000 TCR beta sequences to specific HLA alleles. In a later analysis, TCR association rates were found to vary across HLA loci, with the most associated TCRs seen for DRB1 alleles and the fewest for HLA-C alleles. Across donors, most TCR sequences were observed very rarely, whereas some public TCRs were present in many individuals.

Clipping removes 5 bases from V and 7 bases from J, with 9 as the unmatched junction base count. The germline V gene yields KGHSH for CDR1 and LQKENI for CDR2. Measured from the cysteine to the phenylalanine, the CDR3 is 14 residues long. Left in the record is the CDR3 DNA by itself, 42 bases read in frame from the first base. The cohort consisted of more than 650 healthy bone marrow donors. Cohort members were all nominally healthy when sampled, although unrecorded immune exposures were likely present. The donor was CMV seronegative and belonged to the group of 352 seronegative cohort members. Every donor gave a peripheral blood sample, and the peripheral blood mononuclear cells from that sample were used for TCR beta sequencing. Genomic DNA extraction from the blood cell samples was performed with the Qiagen DNeasy Blood Extraction Kit. Libraries were made using the immunoSEQ multiplex PCR assay. The multiplex PCR relied on a mix of 60 forward primers for TCR Vbeta segments and 13 reverse primers for TCR Jbeta segments. The CDR3 region of rearranged TCR beta genes was amplified from genomic DNA with a multiplex PCR assay. The Illumina HiSeq System was used to sequence the amplified TCR beta libraries as 87-base-pair reads. Per the source publication's procedure: In a later analysis, 70 million to 95 million unique TCR beta chains were counted across the roughly 610 repertoires, and approximately 9.9 million of these chains were shared by at least two donors. Raw reads were error-corrected and collapsed into unique sequences by a nearest-neighbor algorithm in which closely related sequences were merged to remove PCR and sequencing errors. CDR3 sequences were aligned to IMGT reference sequences to assign V, D and J gene segments. For a sequence to be retained, at least a six-nucleotide match to both a V gene segment and a J gene segment was required. Rearrangements were classified as productive when the CDR3 lacked stop codons and remained in frame with V and J, and all other rearrangements were classified as non-productive. CDR3 was defined by IMGT convention, running from the second conserved V-encoded cysteine to the conserved J-encoded phenylalanine. Sequences without an unambiguous match to a single V gene segment were excluded from the earlier analysis of approximately 600 of the donors. An earlier analysis of several hundred of the donors called V segments functional above 56.7% productive rearrangements and segregating when the between-donor standard deviation exceeded 5%. A statistical classification framework was built for diagnosing cytomegalovirus status from the catalog of TCR beta chain sequences. V and J gene assignment, in a later analysis, came from comparing TCR nucleotide sequences with IMGT/GENE-DB human TR gene sequences. In a later analysis, CDR3 sequences and most-parsimonious VDJ recombination scenarios were assigned using the TCRdist pipeline. In a later analysis, every TCR beta chain was defined by the combination of its CDR3 amino acid sequence and its V-gene family, and reads without a unique V-gene family were dropped. In a later analysis, 500 to 700 highly shared, low-generation-probability nucleotide sequences were removed to address suspected cross-contamination and a sequencing artifact. For each public chain, a later analysis derived a clonal expansion index from normalized ranks of inferred template counts within each repertoire. In a later analysis, generation probabilities were computed with a VDJ recombination model fitted to out-of-frame rearrangements, and the resulting probabilities were checked against IGoR. A later analysis scored TCR-TCR, TCR-HLA and TCR-CMV co-occurrence with hypergeometric tests, applying a repertoire-size bias correction to TCR pairs. False discovery rates were estimated in a later analysis by permuting HLA or CMV assignments 20 times. A later analysis grouped co-occurring TCRs with DBSCAN, adding TCRdist sequence similarity when clustering within HLA-allele-positive subsets. Repertoires with fewer than 30,000 or more than 120,000 public chains, plus five repertoires with anomalous nucleotide sharing, were excluded from co-occurrence clustering. The clones in this table, taken by TCRdb from immuneACCESS, are in-frame only. Not every clone is retained; where verified, under half of the shortfall comes from an unresolved V gene, and the cause of the rest is unknown. Clone size and V and J calls were adopted from that table, with D and trimming inferred from the DNA. The sample records roughly 70,000 clones, roughly 72% of which are singletons. Of the sample, approximately 5.8% falls within the top ten clones.

About this clone itself: No cognate antigen has been identified for it. No much larger clone exists at a distance of one base, and base qualities are not known.

This clonotype originated in a man between 45 and 60 years old in good health and CMV-seronegative. This chain joins TRBV18 to TRBJ1-2, with TRBD1 identical over 8 junction bases. Sequencing used PBMCs. The DNA is TGTGCCAGCTCAACCAGTGCGGACAGGGCTGGCTACACCTTC. This yields the protein CASSTSADRAGYTF.